This T cell receptor (beta chain) derives from a study of T cell responses to AZD1222 COVID-19 vaccine. Study results and limitations: The study identified only five to seven AZD1222 recipients as seropositive at baseline. Spike was spanned by vaccine-associated CD4 TCRs, which were dominant at 160-218 and 743-854. Per reports, nearly half of all spike-specific TCRs target regions that are unmutated in variants. White British people made up most donors, females outnumbered males, and clonal diversity was possibly underestimated.

With respect to this clone: Its antigen remains unknown.

Only in-frame clones appear in the TCRdb table, and some are missing; sequencing was by immunoSEQ multiplex PCR. The sample features 150,000 or so clones, with 2.2% in its top ten. The CDR3 spans 13 residues. Germline CDR1 and CDR2: MNHEY and SMNVEV (reference sequence). The V segment lost 5 bases and the J segment 7 bases; nucleotides outside the gene matches: 6. The sample consisted of peripheral blood. The chain has TRBV27 and TRBJ1-2, with 8 nucleotides matching TRBD1. The receptor was derived from an adult in good health. CDR3 sequence reads: CASSPGQAGGYTF. The CDR3 nucleotides are TGTGCCAGCAGTCCGGGACAGGCGGGTGGCTACACCTTC.